These 2 T cell receptor beta chains were all obtained from the same sample, sequenced in a study of blood T cell repertoires in COVID-19. Sequencing used immunoSEQ multiplex PCR; TCRdb keeps in-frame clones, though not all of them. The repertoire has 250,000 to 350,000 clones, roughly four fifths of them found once; the top ten carry more than 15%. Sequenced: peripheral blood. All receptors derive from a person in their 70s with COVID-19, enrolled during active disease.

The chain is built from TRBV9 and TRBJ1-2; 7 bases align to TRBD1. The germline gives CDR1 SGDLS, CDR2 YYNGEE. This CDR3 has 14 residues. Unmatched junction bases numbered 4, after V lost 0 bases and J lost 5 bases. Here the CDR3 reads CASSVGRGQYGYTF. The CDR3 DNA reads TGTGCCAGCAGCGTAGGGAGGGGGCAGTATGGCTACACCTTC.

The chain combines TRBV7-2 with TRBJ2-7; 8 nucleotides align to TRBD2. Germline V gene lookup returns CDR1 SGHTA and CDR2 FQGNSA. The V segment lost 2 bases and the J segment 0 bases; nucleotides outside the gene matches: 6. The CDR3 is made up of 16 amino acids. The CDR3 spells CASSLYGGASSYEQYF. The CDR3 coding sequence is TGTGCCAGCAGCTTATACGGGGGGGCAAGCTCCTACGAGCAGTACTTC.